This is a list of T cell receptor beta chains from one sample in a study of shared clonotypes between healthy human individuals. Here immunoSEQ multiplex PCR was the method, and the copy in TCRdb shows in-frame clones only, minus some. This repertoire shows over 2,000,000 clones, around 93% found once; its top ten account for around 1.7%. The sample was naive CD8+ T cells from PBMCs. These receptors originate from a man younger than 30 in good health. Some clones in this sample may be carry-over from other donors' samples. Each CDR3 is given with its conserved first and last residue. D genes are given only for firm matches. Clone size is given for some rows only: seen once, a few or many times, or a class if the clone is expanded.

CDR3,DNA,V,J,size,length,D
CASSYIQSSGYTF,TGTGCCAGCAGCTATATACAATCCTCGGGCTACACCTTC,TRBV27,TRBJ1-2,-,13,-
CASSYAGYRDTQYF,TGTGCCAGCAGTTATGCAGGGTATCGAGATACGCAGTATTTT,TRBV6-5,TRBJ2-3,once,14,-
CASSSQEIAGPFLYNEQFF,TGTGCCAGCAGCTCCCAGGAGATAGCGGGACCATTCCTGTACAATGAGCAGTTCTTC,TRBV7-9,TRBJ2-1,-,19,TRBD2
CSARLAGGPLTGELFF,TGCAGCGCCCGACTAGCGGGAGGGCCGTTGACCGGGGAGCTGTTTTTT,TRBV29-1,TRBJ2-2,once,16,TRBD2
CATSSRSGELFF,TGTGCCACTTCCAGCCGGTCCGGGGAGCTGTTTTTT,TRBV28,TRBJ2-2,-,12,-
CASSTRQSYEQYF,TGTGCCAGCAGCACTAGACAGTCCTACGAGCAGTACTTC,TRBV7-2,TRBJ2-7,-,13,-
CASSQALLYEQYF,TGTGCCAGCAGCCAAGCGCTTCTCTACGAGCAGTACTTC,TRBV7-9,TRBJ2-7,-,13,-
CASSVGAGRSGNTIYF,TGTGCCAGCAGCGTAGGGGCAGGGCGATCTGGAAACACCATATATTTT,TRBV9,TRBJ1-3,-,16,-
CASRSLQGASYEQYF,TGTGCCAGCAGATCTCTACAGGGAGCGTCCTACGAGCAGTACTTC,TRBV27,TRBJ2-7,once,15,-
CATSRGVLEEQFF,TGTGCCACCAGCAGAGGTGTCCTGGAGGAGCAGTTCTTC,TRBV15,TRBJ2-1,once,13,-
CASSEYSVGQGDGYTF,TGTGCCAGCAGTGAATATTCTGTGGGACAGGGGGATGGCTACACCTTC,TRBV2,TRBJ1-2,-,16,TRBD1
CASSKSLRNLQETQYF,TGTGCCAGCAGTAAATCCCTCCGGAACCTCCAAGAGACCCAGTACTTC,TRBV27,TRBJ2-5,-,16,-
CASSLAGLYEQYF,TGTGCCAGTAGTCTGGCGGGACTCTACGAGCAGTACTTC,TRBV19,TRBJ2-7,-,13,-
CASSLWKGYEQYF,TGTGCCAGCAGCTTATGGAAGGGTTACGAGCAGTACTTC,TRBV11-2,TRBJ2-7,-,13,-
CSVEGVAGVYGYTF,TGCAGCGTTGAAGGGGTAGCGGGGGTATATGGCTACACCTTC,TRBV29-1,TRBJ1-2,-,14,-
CATATASYNEQFF,TGTGCCACCGCGACTGCCTCCTACAATGAGCAGTTCTTC,TRBV28,TRBJ2-1,-,13,-
CASSLVSSPEKTQYF,TGTGCCAGCAGCTTGGTATCTAGCCCCGAAAAGACCCAGTACTTC,TRBV7-9,TRBJ2-5,-,15,-
CASSSEPPGGAFF,TGCGCCAGCAGCTCGGAACCCCCCGGCGGGGCTTTCTTT,TRBV5-1,TRBJ1-1,-,13,-
CSVDGGTGINRVSTDTQYF,TGCAGCGTTGATGGTGGGACAGGAATTAATAGGGTGAGCACAGATACGCAGTATTTT,TRBV29-1,TRBJ2-3,once,19,TRBD1
CASSFMDRIYEQYF,TGCGCCAGCAGCTTCATGGACAGGATTTACGAGCAGTACTTC,TRBV5-1,TRBJ2-7,-,14,TRBD1
CASRELKREGPDTQYF,TGTGCCAGCAGGGAACTCAAGCGGGAGGGCCCAGATACGCAGTATTTT,TRBV7-9,TRBJ2-3,once,16,TRBD2
CASSGAPYEQYF,TGTGCCAGCAGTGGGGCCCCTTACGAGCAGTACTTC,TRBV28,TRBJ2-7,once,12,-
CASSSQSGRAGETQYF,TGTGCCAGCAGCTCCCAGAGCGGGAGGGCCGGGGAGACCCAGTACTTC,TRBV7-9,TRBJ2-5,-,16,TRBD2
CASSEASPRREGGETQYF,TGTGCCAGCAGTGAAGCCTCACCGAGGCGGGAGGGCGGAGAGACCCAGTACTTC,TRBV6-1,TRBJ2-5,-,18,TRBD2
CASRTGTGSKNIQYF,TGTGCCAGCAGAACCGGGACAGGGTCCAAAAACATTCAGTACTTC,TRBV27,TRBJ2-4,-,15,TRBD1
CASSLHGTSGDYNEQFF,TGTGCCAGCAGCTTACACGGGACTAGCGGTGATTACAATGAGCAGTTCTTC,TRBV7-3,TRBJ2-1,-,17,TRBD2
CASRSEVGPSTDTQYF,TGTGCCAGCAGGTCCGAAGTCGGGCCTAGCACAGATACGCAGTATTTT,TRBV7-2,TRBJ2-3,-,16,-
CASSTSLSPYEQYF,TGTGCCAGCAGTACCTCCCTGAGCCCCTACGAGCAGTACTTC,TRBV2,TRBJ2-7,-,14,-
CASSQGLAATDTQYF,TGCGCCAGCAGCCAGGGACTAGCGGCCACAGATACGCAGTATTTT,TRBV4-3,TRBJ2-3,-,15,TRBD2
CASRFRGGHADEQYF,TGTGCCAGCAGGTTTAGGGGAGGACATGCGGACGAGCAGTACTTC,TRBV5-5,TRBJ2-7,once,15,-
CASSDSGINYGYTF,TGTGCCAGCAGTGACTCAGGGATAAACTATGGCTACACCTTC,TRBV2,TRBJ1-2,few,14,-
CASRPGQGRYEQYF,TGTGCCAGCAGACCGGGACAGGGGCGATACGAGCAGTACTTC,TRBV27,TRBJ2-7,-,14,TRBD1
CASSPLRGTSQEGYTF,TGTGCCAGCTCACCACTTAGGGGGACTTCCCAAGAAGGCTACACCTTC,TRBV18,TRBJ1-2,-,16,-
CASSPGTKSRGPEAFF,TGTGCCAGCAGCCCAGGGACAAAATCAAGGGGCCCTGAAGCTTTCTTT,TRBV14,TRBJ1-1,-,16,-
CASSASGVLDEKLFF,TGTGCCAGCAGCGCTTCAGGGGTGCTCGATGAAAAACTGTTTTTT,TRBV9,TRBJ1-4,-,15,-
CASKEEVGSGGTDTQYF,TGTGCCAGCAAGGAGGAAGTCGGGAGCGGAGGAACAGATACGCAGTATTTT,TRBV27,TRBJ2-3,-,17,-
CSVDFGREATDTQYF,TGCAGCGTTGATTTTGGGCGGGAGGCCACAGATACGCAGTATTTT,TRBV29-1,TRBJ2-3,-,15,TRBD2